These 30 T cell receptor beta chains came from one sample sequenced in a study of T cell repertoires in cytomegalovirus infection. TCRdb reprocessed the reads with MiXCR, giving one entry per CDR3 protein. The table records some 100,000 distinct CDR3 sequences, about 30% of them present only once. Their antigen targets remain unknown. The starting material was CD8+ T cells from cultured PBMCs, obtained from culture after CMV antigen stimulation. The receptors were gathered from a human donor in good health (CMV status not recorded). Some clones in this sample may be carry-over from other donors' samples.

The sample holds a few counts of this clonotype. Here the CDR3 reads CASSLNFYNEQFF. The CDR3 DNA sequence: TGTGCCAGCAGTTTGAATTTCTACAATGAGCAGTTCTTC. The chain joins TRBV12-3 or TRBV12-4 to TRBJ2-1; unclear D gene. V lost 3 bases and J lost 3, with 6 bases in between. This CDR3 is 13 amino acids long.

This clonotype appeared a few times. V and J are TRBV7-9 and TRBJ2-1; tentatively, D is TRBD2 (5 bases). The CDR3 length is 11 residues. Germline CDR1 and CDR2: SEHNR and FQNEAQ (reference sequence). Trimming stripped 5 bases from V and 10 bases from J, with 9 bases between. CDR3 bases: TGTGCCAGCAGCGTCCGGGAAGAGCAGTTCTTC. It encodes CASSVREEQFF.

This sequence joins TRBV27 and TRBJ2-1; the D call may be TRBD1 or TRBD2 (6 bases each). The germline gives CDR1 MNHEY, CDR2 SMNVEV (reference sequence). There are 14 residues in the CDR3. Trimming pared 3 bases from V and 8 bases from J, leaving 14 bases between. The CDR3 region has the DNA TGTGCCAGCAGTTTCCAATGGGGGGCCGATGAGCAGTTCTTC. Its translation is CASSFQWGADEQFF.

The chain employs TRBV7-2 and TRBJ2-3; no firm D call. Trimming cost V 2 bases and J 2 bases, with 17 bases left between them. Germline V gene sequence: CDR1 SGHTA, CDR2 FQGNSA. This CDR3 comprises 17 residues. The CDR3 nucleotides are TGTGCCAGCAGCTTATATGGGGTCTTCCAATCCACAGATACGCAGTATTTT. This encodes CASSLYGVFQSTDTQYF.

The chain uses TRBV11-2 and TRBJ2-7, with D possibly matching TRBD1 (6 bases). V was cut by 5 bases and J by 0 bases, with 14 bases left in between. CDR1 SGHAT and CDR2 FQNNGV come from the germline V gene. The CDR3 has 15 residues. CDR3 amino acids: CASSNPDRFSYEQYF. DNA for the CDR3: TGTGCCAGCAGCAATCCGGACAGATTCTCCTACGAGCAGTACTTC. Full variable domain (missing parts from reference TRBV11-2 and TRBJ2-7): EAGVAQSPRYKIIEKRQSVAFWCNPISGHATLYWYQQILGQGPKLLIQFQNNGVVDDSQLPKDRFSAERLKGVDSTLKIQPAKLEDSAVYLCASSNPDRFSYEQYFGPGTRLTVT.

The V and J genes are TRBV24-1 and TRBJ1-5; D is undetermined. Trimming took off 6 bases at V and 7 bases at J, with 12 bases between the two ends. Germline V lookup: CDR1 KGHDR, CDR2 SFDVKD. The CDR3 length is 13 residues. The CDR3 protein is CATSLGGGQPQHF. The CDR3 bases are TGTGCCACCAGTTTGGGTGGAGGCCAGCCCCAGCATTTT.

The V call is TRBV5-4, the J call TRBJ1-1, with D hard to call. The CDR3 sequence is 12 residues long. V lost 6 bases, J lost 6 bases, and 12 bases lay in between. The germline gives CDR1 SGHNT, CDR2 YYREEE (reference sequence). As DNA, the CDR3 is TGTGCCAGCACCCCGATGGGGTCTGAAGCTTTCTTT. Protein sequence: CASTPMGSEAFF.

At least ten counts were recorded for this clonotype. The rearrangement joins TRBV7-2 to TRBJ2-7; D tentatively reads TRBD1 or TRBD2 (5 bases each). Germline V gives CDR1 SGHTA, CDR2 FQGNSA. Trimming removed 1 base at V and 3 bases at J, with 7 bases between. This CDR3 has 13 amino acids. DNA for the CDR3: TGTGCCAGCAGCTTAGGGGACGGCTACGAGCAGTACTTC. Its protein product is CASSLGDGYEQYF.

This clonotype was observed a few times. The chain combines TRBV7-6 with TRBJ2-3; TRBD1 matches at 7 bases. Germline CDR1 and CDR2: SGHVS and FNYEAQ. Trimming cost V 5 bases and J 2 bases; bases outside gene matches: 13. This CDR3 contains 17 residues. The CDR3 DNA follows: TGTGCCAGCAGCACCCCGACAGGGCACCTTAACACAGATACGCAGTATTTT. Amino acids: CASSTPTGHLNTDTQYF.

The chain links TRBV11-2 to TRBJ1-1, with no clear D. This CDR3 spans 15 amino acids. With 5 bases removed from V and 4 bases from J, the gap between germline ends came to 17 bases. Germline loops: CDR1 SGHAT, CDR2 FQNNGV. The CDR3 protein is CASSQEPSGGTEAFF. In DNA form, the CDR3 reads TGTGCCAGCAGCCAAGAGCCGAGTGGAGGCACTGAAGCTTTCTTT.

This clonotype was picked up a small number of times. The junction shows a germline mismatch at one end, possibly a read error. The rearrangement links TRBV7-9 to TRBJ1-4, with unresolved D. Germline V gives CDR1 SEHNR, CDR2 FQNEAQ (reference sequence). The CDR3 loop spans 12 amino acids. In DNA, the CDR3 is TGTGCCAGCAGCTTAGGTGGGGTCGACCTCCTTTTT. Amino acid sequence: CASSLGGVDLLF. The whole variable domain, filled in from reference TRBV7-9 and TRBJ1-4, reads DTGVSQNPRHKITKRGQNVTFRCDPISEHNRLYWYRQTLGQGPEFLTYFQNEAQLEKSRLLSDRFSAERPKGSFSTLEIQRTEQGDSAMYLCASSLGGVDLLFGSGTQLSVL.

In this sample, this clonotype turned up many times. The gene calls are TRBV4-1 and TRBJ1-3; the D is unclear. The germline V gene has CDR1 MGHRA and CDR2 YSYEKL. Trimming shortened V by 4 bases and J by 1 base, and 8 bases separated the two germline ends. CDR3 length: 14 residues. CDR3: CASSPYNSGNTIYF. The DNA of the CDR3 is TGCGCCAGCAGCCCCTATAATTCTGGAAACACCATATATTTT.

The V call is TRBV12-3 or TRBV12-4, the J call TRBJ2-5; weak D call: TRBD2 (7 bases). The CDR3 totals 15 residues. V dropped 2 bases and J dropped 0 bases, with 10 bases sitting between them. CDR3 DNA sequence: TGTGCCAGCAGTTTAAAGGGGGGGTACCAAGAGACCCAGTACTTC. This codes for CASSLKGGYQETQYF.

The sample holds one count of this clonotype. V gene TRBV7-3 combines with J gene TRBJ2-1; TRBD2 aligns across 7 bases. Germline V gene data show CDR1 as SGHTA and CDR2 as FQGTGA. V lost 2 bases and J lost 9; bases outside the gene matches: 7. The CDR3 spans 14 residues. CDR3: CASSLAAAGIEQFF. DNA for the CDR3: TGTGCCAGCAGCTTAGCTGCAGCGGGGATTGAGCAGTTCTTC.

The CDR3 bases are TGTGCCAGCAGCTCGCGTCGCTACGAGCAGTACTTC. Protein sequence: CASSSRRYEQYF. The chain is built from TRBV12-3 or TRBV12-4 and TRBJ2-7; D remains ambiguous. The CDR3 extends over 12 amino acids. V was shortened by 6 bases and J by 3 bases, with 9 bases between the two germline ends.

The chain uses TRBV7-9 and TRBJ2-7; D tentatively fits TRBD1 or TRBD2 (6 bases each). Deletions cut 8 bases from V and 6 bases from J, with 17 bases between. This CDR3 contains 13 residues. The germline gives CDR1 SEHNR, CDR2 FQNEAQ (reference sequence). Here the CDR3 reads CASQSGAIGEQYF. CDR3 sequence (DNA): TGTGCCAGCCAATCGGGGGCGATAGGCGAGCAGTACTTC.

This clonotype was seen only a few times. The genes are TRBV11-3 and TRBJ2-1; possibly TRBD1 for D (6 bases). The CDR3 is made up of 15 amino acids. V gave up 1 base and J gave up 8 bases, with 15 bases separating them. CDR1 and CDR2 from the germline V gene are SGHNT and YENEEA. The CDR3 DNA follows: TGTGCCAGCAGCTTAGGTCCCGGACAGTCCGATGAGCAGTTCTTC. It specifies CASSLGPGQSDEQFF.

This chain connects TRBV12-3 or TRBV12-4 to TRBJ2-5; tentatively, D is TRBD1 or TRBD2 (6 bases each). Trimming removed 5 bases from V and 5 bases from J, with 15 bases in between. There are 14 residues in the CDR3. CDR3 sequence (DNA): TGTGCCAGCAGTCCCTTTTGGGGGGCGGAGACCCAGTACTTC. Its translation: CASSPFWGAETQYF.

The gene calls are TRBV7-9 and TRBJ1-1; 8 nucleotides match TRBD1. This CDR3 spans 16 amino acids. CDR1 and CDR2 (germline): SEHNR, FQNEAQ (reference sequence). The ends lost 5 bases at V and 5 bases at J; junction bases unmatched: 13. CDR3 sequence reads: CASSPADRGSRTEAFF. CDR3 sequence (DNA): TGTGCCAGCAGCCCAGCAGACAGGGGCAGTCGGACTGAAGCTTTCTTT.

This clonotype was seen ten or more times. The CDR3: CASSPSGGIREPEQYF. As DNA, the CDR3 is TGTGCCAGCAGCCCTTCGGGTGGGATCAGGGAGCCCGAGCAGTACTTC. This sequence joins TRBV7-9 and TRBJ2-7; possibly TRBD1 or TRBD2 for D (5 bases each). This CDR3 contains 16 residues. The V gene lost 5 bases and the J gene lost 6 bases, with 23 bases spanning the gap. CDR1 is SEHNR, CDR2 FQNEAQ, per germline (reference sequence).

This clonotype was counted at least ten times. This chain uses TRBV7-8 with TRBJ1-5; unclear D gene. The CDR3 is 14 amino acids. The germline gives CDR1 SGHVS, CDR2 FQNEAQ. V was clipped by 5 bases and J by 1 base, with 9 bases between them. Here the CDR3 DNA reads TGTGCCAGCAGCACTGGAGCGAGCAATCAGCCCCAGCATTTT. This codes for CASSTGASNQPQHF.

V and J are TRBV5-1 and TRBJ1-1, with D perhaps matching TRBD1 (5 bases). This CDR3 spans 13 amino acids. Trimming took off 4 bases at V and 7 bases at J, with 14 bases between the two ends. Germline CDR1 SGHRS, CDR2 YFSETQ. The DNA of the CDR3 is TGCGCCAGCAGCCCAGACGGGGCCTTTGAAGCTTTCTTT. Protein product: CASSPDGAFEAFF.

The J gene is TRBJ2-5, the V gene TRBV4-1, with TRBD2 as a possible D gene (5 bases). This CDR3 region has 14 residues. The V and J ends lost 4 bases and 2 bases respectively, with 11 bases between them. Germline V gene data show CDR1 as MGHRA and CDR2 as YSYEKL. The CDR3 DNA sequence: TGCGCCAGCAGCCTCACCACGGGACAAGAGACCCAGTACTTC. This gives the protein CASSLTTGQETQYF.

DNA of the CDR3: TGTGCCAGCAGCCCCACTTCACAACCCCTCCACTTT. Translating it yields CASSPTSQPLHF. The chain employs TRBV2 and TRBJ1-6; D remains ambiguous. The V end lost 6 bases, the J end lost 12 bases, and 12 bases lay between the germline ends. Germline lookup yields CDR1 SNHLY and CDR2 FYNNEI. This CDR3 has 12 residues.

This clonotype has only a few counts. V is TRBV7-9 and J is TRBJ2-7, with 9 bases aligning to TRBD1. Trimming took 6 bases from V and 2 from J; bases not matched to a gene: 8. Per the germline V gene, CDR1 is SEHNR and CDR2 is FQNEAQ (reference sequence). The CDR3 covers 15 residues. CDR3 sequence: CASSQGTGRTYEQYF. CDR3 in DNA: TGTGCCAGCAGTCAAGGGACAGGGCGAACCTACGAGCAGTACTTC.

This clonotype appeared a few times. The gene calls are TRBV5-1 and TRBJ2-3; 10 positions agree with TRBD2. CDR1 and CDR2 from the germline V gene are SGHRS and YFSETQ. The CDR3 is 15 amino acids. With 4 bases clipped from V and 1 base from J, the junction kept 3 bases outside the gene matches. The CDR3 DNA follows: TGCGCCAGCAGCCCCGGGACTAGCGGCACAGATACGCAGTATTTT. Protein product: CASSPGTSGTDTQYF. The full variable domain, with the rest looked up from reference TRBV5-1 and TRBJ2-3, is KAGVTQTPRYLIKTRGQQVTLSCSPISGHRSVSWYQQTPGQGLQFLFEYFSETQRNKGNFPGRFSGRQFSNSRSEMNVSTLELGDSALYLCASSPGTSGTDTQYFGPGTRLTVL.

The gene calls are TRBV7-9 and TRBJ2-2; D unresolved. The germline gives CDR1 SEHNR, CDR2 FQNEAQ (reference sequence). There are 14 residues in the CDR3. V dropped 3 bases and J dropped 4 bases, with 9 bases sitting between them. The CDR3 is CASSLRIGTGELFF. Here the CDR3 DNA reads TGTGCCAGCAGCTTGCGTATCGGCACCGGGGAGCTGTTTTTT.

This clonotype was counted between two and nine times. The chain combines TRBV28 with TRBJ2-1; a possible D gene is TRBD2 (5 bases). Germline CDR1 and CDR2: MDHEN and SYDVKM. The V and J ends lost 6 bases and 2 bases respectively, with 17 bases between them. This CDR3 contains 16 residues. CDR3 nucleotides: TGTGCCAGCAGCTCCTTAGCGCAATTTACCTACAATGAGCAGTTCTTC. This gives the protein CASSSLAQFTYNEQFF.

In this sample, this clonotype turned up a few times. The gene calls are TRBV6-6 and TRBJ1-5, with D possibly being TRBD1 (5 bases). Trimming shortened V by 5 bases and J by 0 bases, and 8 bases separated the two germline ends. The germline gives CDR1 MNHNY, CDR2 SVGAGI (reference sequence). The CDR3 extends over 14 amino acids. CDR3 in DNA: TGTGCCAGCAGTGTGACAGATAGCAATCAGCCCCAGCATTTT. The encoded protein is CASSVTDSNQPQHF.

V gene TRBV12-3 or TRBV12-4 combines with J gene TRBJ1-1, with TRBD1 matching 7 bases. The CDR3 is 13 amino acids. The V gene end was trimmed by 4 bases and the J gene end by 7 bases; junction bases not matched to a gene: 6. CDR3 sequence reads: CASSYPQGSEAFF. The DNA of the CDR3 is TGTGCCAGCAGTTACCCACAGGGGAGTGAAGCTTTCTTT.